Sequencing of this T cell receptor (beta chain) was carried out in a study of blood T cell repertoires in COVID-19. TCRdb's table, derived via immunoSEQ multiplex PCR, lists solely in-frame clones and lacks some. The sample includes approximately 140,000 clones, about four fifths seen only once; the top ten take around 14%. The CDR3 totals 11 residues. Germline V gene lookup returns CDR1 SQVTM and CDR2 ANQGSEA. Trimming took 6 bases from V and 5 from J, leaving 11 bases between them. Sequenced input: peripheral blood. The TCR comes from a man older than 75 with acute or convalescent COVID-19. The chain links TRBV29-1 to TRBJ2-7; weak D call: TRBD2 (6 bases). CDR3 amino acids: CSVGLQDEQYF. The DNA for the CDR3 is TGCAGCGTGGGACTCCAAGACGAGCAGTACTTC.